The clone carrying this TCR beta chain has more than one count but fewer than ten. Its antigen is undetermined. The data were obtained in a study of CD8 T cells in Susac syndrome. Study-wide findings and caveats: It was acknowledged by the study that relatively few individuals were included in its TCR sequencing and HLA analysis.

Peripheral blood CD8+ and CD4+ T cells were profiled by TCR beta sequencing. Negative isolation yielded the CD8+ and CD4+ T cells, while FACS enriched the TEMRA cells. V lost 4 bases, J lost 7 bases, and 13 bases lay in between. CDR3 length: 12 amino acids. Germline values: CDR1 SQVTM, CDR2 ANQGSEA. An input of about 0.5 to 1 ug of RNA was subjected to reverse transcription using random hexamers. MiXCR, applied by TCRdb to the immunoSEQ multiplex PCR reads, yields one record per CDR3 protein. The sample records fewer than 80,000 distinct CDR3 sequences, approximately 93% being singletons. The V gene is TRBV29-1, the J gene TRBJ2-5; TRBD1 might be the D (7 bases). The source is a human donor with multiple sclerosis. The sequencing input was CD8+ T cells from PBMCs. The CDR3 loop is CSVVGQRATQYF. In DNA, the CDR3 is TGCAGCGTTGTGGGACAGCGGGCGACCCAGTACTTC.